Listed below are T cell receptor beta chains from one sample, sequenced in a study of regulatory T cells in long-lasting Graves disease. TCRdb itself ran the multiplex PCR reads through MiXCR, one entry per CDR3 protein. The data contain roughly 420,000 distinct CDR3 sequences, 12% to 15% of them singletons. The same data also contributed to another study, on T cells in Graves' hyperthyroidism and ophthalmopathy.

The sample consisted of peripheral blood mononuclear cells (PBMCs), taken at new diagnosis, from a patient treated with antithyroid drugs. The receptors shown here come from a woman aged 50 to 60 with Graves disease. The CDR3 runs from the conserved cysteine through the conserved F or W. Fields, in order: J gene, clone size, V gene, CDR3 protein. Clone sizes are given selectively: once, few, many, or a class where the clone is expanded.

J gene: TRBJ2-3
clone size: many
V gene: TRBV5-1
CDR3 protein: CASSLPPSGRGTDTQYF

J gene: TRBJ1-4
clone size: many
V gene: TRBV2
CDR3 protein: CASSGGSLNEKLFF

J gene: TRBJ2-3
clone size: many
V gene: TRBV12-3/TRBV12-4
CDR3 protein: CASSRRGSSDTQYF

J gene: TRBJ1-6
clone size: few
V gene: TRBV5-5
CDR3 protein: CASSPQGFSYNSPLHF

J gene: TRBJ2-3
clone size: many
V gene: TRBV7-3
CDR3 protein: CASSSGLAGVTQYF

J gene: TRBJ2-1
clone size: many
V gene: TRBV5-6
CDR3 protein: CASSFVEYNEQFF

J gene: TRBJ2-1
clone size: NA
V gene: TRBV5-1
CDR3 protein: CASSLGVRDNEQFF

J gene: TRBJ1-5
clone size: NA
V gene: TRBV5-6
CDR3 protein: CASSSYRATVTNQPQHF

J gene: TRBJ1-2
clone size: few
V gene: TRBV7-9
CDR3 protein: CASSLGQPAGYTF

J gene: TRBJ1-1
clone size: many
V gene: TRBV27
CDR3 protein: CASSPNIWGHPNTEAFF

J gene: TRBJ2-7
clone size: many
V gene: TRBV7-9
CDR3 protein: CASTADSYEQYF

J gene: TRBJ2-7
clone size: many
V gene: TRBV2
CDR3 protein: CASSEIGRESRYEQYF

J gene: TRBJ2-1
clone size: few
V gene: TRBV6-2/TRBV6-3
CDR3 protein: CASSYSLTGSYNEQFF

J gene: TRBJ2-7
clone size: NA
V gene: TRBV18
CDR3 protein: CAGSLGAYEQYF

J gene: TRBJ1-6
clone size: few
V gene: TRBV28
CDR3 protein: CASSLVVGVANSPLHF

J gene: TRBJ2-7
clone size: NA
V gene: TRBV5-1
CDR3 protein: CASSAVMFSSEQYF

J gene: TRBJ1-5
clone size: many
V gene: TRBV28
CDR3 protein: CASISSGGGFQPQHF

J gene: TRBJ2-1
clone size: NA
V gene: TRBV6-9
CDR3 protein: CASSYQAVRLEQFF

J gene: TRBJ1-1
clone size: NA
V gene: TRBV5-8
CDR3 protein: CASSLAGRARTEAFF

J gene: TRBJ2-4
clone size: NA
V gene: TRBV28
CDR3 protein: CASSLLGFHEQYF

J gene: TRBJ2-3
clone size: few
V gene: TRBV24-1
CDR3 protein: CATSGRAFTDTQYF

J gene: TRBJ2-7
clone size: many
V gene: TRBV5-1
CDR3 protein: CASSHLGQGVDEQYF

J gene: TRBJ2-7
clone size: few
V gene: TRBV20-1
CDR3 protein: CSARDQGHQYEQYF